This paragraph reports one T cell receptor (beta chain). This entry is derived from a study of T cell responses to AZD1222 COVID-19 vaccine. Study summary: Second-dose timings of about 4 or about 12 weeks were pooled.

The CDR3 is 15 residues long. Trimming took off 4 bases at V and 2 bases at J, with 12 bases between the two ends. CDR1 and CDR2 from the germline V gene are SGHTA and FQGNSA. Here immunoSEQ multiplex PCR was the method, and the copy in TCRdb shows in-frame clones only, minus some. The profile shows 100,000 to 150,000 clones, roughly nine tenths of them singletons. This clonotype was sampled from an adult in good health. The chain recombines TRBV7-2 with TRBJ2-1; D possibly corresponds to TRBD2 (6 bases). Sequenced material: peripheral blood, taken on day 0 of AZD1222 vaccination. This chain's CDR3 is CASSWAGSPYNEQFF. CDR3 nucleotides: TGTGCCAGCAGCTGGGCGGGGAGCCCCTACAATGAGCAGTTCTTC. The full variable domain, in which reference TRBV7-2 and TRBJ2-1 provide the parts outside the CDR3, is GAGVSQSPSNKVTEKGKDVELRCDPISGHTALYWYRQSLGQGLEFLIYFQGNSAPDKSGLPSDRFSAERTGGSVSTLTIQRTQQEDSAVYLCASSWAGSPYNEQFFGPGTRLTVL.